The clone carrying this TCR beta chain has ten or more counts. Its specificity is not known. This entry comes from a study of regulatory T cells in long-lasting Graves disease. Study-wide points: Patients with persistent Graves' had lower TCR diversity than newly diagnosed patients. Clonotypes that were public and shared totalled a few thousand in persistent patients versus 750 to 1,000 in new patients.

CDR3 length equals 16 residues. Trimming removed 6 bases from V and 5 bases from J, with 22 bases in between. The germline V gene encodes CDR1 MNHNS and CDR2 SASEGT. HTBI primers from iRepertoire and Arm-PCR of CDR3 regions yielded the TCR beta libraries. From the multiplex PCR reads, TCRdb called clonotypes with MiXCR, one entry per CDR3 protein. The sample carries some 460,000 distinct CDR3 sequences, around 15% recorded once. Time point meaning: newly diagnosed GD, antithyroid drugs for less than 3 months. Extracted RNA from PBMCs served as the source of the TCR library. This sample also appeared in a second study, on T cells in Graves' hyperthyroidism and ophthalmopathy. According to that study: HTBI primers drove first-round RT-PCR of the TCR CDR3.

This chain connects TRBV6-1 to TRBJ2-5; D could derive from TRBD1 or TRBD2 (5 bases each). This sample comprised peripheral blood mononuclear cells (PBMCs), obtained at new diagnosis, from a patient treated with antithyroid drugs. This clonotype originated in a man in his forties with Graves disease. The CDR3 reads CASSPPLGRKRETQYF. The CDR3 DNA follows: TGTGCCAGCAGCCCGCCCCTGGGACGGAAAAGGGAGACCCAGTACTTC.